These 12 T cell receptor beta chains originate from one sample sequenced in a study of CD8 T cells in Susac syndrome. The RNA, about 0.45 to 1 ug, was put through reverse transcription using random hexamers. Using its own MiXCR run on the immunoSEQ multiplex PCR reads, TCRdb lists one record per CDR3 protein. The sample comprises 20,000 or so distinct CDR3 sequences, roughly 95% of which are singletons, and around 0.21% rests with the top ten. The sample taken for sequencing was CD8+ T cells from PBMCs. These receptors all come from a human donor in good health.

The chain carries TRBV6-5 and TRBJ2-5; 8 positions agree with TRBD1. This CDR3 comprises 15 residues. J was trimmed by 4 bases and V by 6 bases; bases with no gene match: 10. From germline, CDR1 is MNHEY and CDR2 SVGAGI. This CDR3 is CASSYSTTGAETQYF. DNA for the CDR3: TGTGCCAGCAGCTACAGTACGACAGGGGCAGAGACCCAGTACTTC.

J is TRBJ1-5 and V is TRBV27, with TRBD1 as a possible D gene (5 bases). Trimming removed 0 bases from V and 4 bases from J, with 7 bases in between. The CDR3 has 14 residues. Germline V gives CDR1 MNHEY, CDR2 SMNVEV (reference sequence). Written as DNA, the CDR3 is TGTGCCAGCAGTTTATCGTGGGGGAATCAGCCCCAGCATTTT. This codes for CASSLSWGNQPQHF.

Of note for this clonotype: Its ends do not fully match the called genes, so a read error is possible. The V call is TRBV5-1, the J call TRBJ2-7, with 8 nucleotides matching TRBD1. CDR3 length: 14 amino acids. Germline V CDR1 and CDR2: SGHRS, YFSETQ. Here the CDR3 reads CASSLGQGSHEQYF. The CDR3 bases are TGCGCCAGCAGCCTCGGACAGGGCTCCCACGAGCAGTACTTC.

The J gene is TRBJ2-7, the V gene TRBV5-4, with 13 bases matching TRBD2. Germline V gene sequence: CDR1 SGHNT, CDR2 YYREEE (reference sequence). This CDR3 is built from 17 residues. The junction had 10 bases not matched to a gene; V was cut back by 0 bases and J by 7 bases. The CDR3 DNA reads TGTGCCAGCAGCTTGGCCGCAGGACTAGCGGGAGTTGGTGAGCAGTACTTC. Translation: CASSLAAGLAGVGEQYF.

CDR3 in amino acids: CASSHIGGANTEAFF. The CDR3 nucleotides read TGTGCCAGCAGCCACATAGGGGGGGCGAACACTGAAGCTTTCTTT. V is TRBV7-6 and J is TRBJ1-1; the D gene is possibly TRBD1 (6 bases). The CDR3 is made up of 15 amino acids. Trimming cost V 5 bases and J 1 base, with 14 bases left between them. Germline CDR1 SGHVS, CDR2 FNYEAQ.

The chain links TRBV6-1 to TRBJ2-7; D is perhaps TRBD2 (5 bases). The length of the CDR3 is 13 residues. In germline, CDR1 is MNHNS, CDR2 SASEGT. The ends were cut back, 1 base at V and 2 bases at J, with 6 bases in the middle. The chain's CDR3 is CASSEGGPYEQYV. CDR3 nucleotide sequence: TGTGCCAGCAGTGAAGGAGGGCCCTACGAGCAGTACGTC.

The rearrangement uses TRBV7-3 and TRBJ2-2, with 7 positions matching TRBD2. In germline, CDR1 is SGHTA, CDR2 FQGTGA. The CDR3 has 15 residues. Germline trimming cut 5 bases from V and 6 bases from J; bases unmatched to any gene: 9. DNA for the CDR3: TGTGCCAGCAGCCTTAGCGGGCCGAGACCCGGGGAGCTGTTTTTT. It codes for CASSLSGPRPGELFF.

This clonotype was seen only once. This chain uses TRBV24-1 with TRBJ1-4; the D is unclear. CDR1 and CDR2 from the germline V gene are KGHDR and SFDVKD. V was cut by 3 bases and J by 9 bases, with 13 bases left in between. This CDR3 comprises 14 residues. The CDR3 sequence is CATSDRGMGKKLFF. CDR3 coding DNA: TGTGCCACCAGTGATCGAGGCATGGGTAAAAAACTGTTTTTT.

This sequence joins TRBV3-1 and TRBJ2-7; either TRBD1 or TRBD2 may fit D (6 bases each). The CDR3 length is 18 residues. CDR1 LGHDT and CDR2 YNNKEL come from the germline V gene (reference sequence). V was clipped by 1 base and J by 2 bases, with 21 bases between them. The CDR3: CASSQGAGVGLNPYEQYF. The CDR3 DNA sequence: TGTGCCAGCAGCCAAGGGGCAGGGGTGGGACTGAACCCCTACGAGCAGTACTTC.

J is TRBJ2-3 and V is TRBV7-3, with a weak D call TRBD2 (5 bases). The V gene's germline CDR1 is SGHTA and CDR2 FQGTGA. Between the trimmed V and J ends, which lost 2 bases and 3 bases, there was a span of 12 bases. CDR3 length: 15 residues. CDR3 residues: CASSLVGGQTDTQYF. The CDR3 DNA follows: TGTGCCAGCAGCTTAGTCGGCGGGCAGACAGATACGCAGTATTTT.

The chain couples TRBV4-1 to TRBJ1-5; 7 bases align to TRBD1. Germline assignment: CDR1 MGHRA and CDR2 YSYEKL. J gave up 5 bases and V 5 bases, and 15 bases lay outside the gene matches. CDR3 length: 17 residues. CDR3 residues: CASSEKPIRGLDQPQHF. The CDR3 region has the DNA TGCGCCAGCAGCGAGAAGCCGATCAGGGGGTTGGATCAGCCCCAGCATTTT.

This rearrangement joins TRBV27 to TRBJ2-1; 9 bases line up with TRBD1. This CDR3 is 19 amino acids long. V lost 3 bases to trimming and J lost 3 bases; unmatched junction nucleotides: 15. The germline CDR1 and CDR2 sequences are MNHEY and SMNVEV (reference sequence). CDR3 bases: TGTGCCAGCAGTTTGCTATCCGTACAGGGGGCCCCGAACTACAATGAGCAGTTCTTC. Its protein product is CASSLLSVQGAPNYNEQFF.